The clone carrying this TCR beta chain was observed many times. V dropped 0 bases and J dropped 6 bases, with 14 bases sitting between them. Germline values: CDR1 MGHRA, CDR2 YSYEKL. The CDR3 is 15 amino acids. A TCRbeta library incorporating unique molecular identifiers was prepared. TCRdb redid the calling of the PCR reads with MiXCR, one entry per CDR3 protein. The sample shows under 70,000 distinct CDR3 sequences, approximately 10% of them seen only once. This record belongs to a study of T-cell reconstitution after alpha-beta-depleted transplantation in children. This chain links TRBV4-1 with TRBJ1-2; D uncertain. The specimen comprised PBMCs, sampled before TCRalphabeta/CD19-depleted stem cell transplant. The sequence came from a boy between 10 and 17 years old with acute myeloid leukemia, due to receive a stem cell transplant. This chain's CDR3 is CASSQETSIRDGYTF. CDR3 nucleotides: TGCGCCAGCAGCCAAGAGACAAGTATCAGAGATGGCTACACCTTC.